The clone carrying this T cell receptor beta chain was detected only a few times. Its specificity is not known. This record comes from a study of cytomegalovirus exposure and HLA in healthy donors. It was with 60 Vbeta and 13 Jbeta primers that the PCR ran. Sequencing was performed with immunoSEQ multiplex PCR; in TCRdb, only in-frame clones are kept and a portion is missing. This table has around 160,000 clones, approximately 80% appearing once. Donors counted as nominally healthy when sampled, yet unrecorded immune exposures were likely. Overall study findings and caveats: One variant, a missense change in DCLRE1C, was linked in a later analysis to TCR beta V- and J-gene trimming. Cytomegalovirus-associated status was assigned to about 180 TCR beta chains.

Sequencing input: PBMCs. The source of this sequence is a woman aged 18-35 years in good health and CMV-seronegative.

This CDR3 reads CASSQAPGNLYEQYF. The CDR3 bases are TGCGCCAGCAGCCAAGCACCAGGGAATCTCTACGAGCAGTACTTC. This chain connects TRBV4-1 to TRBJ2-7, with D possibly matching TRBD1 (5 bases). The germline V and J ends were trimmed by 1 base and 3 bases, with 13 bases remaining between them. The CDR3 loop spans 15 amino acids. Germline V gives CDR1 MGHRA, CDR2 YSYEKL.